The 27 T cell receptor beta chains listed next were all sequenced from one sample in a study of cytomegalovirus exposure and HLA in healthy donors. It was with 60 Vbeta and 13 Jbeta primers that the PCR ran. Data came from immunoSEQ multiplex PCR; TCRdb stores just in-frame clones and leaves some out. The sample consists of fewer than 250,000 clones, roughly three quarters of them appearing once. Sequenced material: PBMCs. Receptor source: a young woman in good health and CMV-seronegative.

V usage is TRBV2 and J usage is TRBJ2-2; tentatively, D is TRBD1 (5 bases). CDR1 is SNHLY and CDR2 is FYNNEI in the germline V gene. Trimming left V 2 bases short and J 4 bases short, with 11 bases between. There are 15 residues in the CDR3. CDR3 DNA sequence: TGTGCCAGCAGTGAACTGCAGGGTGGCACCGGGGAGCTGTTTTTT. As protein: CASSELQGGTGELFF.

The chain couples TRBV5-1 to TRBJ1-2; 7 bases line up with TRBD1. CDR1 SGHRS and CDR2 YFSETQ come from the germline V gene. J lost 4 bases, V lost 4 bases, and 7 bases had no gene match. The CDR3 contains 14 residues. The CDR3 here is CASSDATGPYGYTF. The CDR3 DNA reads as TGCGCCAGCAGCGACGCGACAGGGCCCTATGGCTACACCTTC. Full variable domain (rest looked up from reference TRBV5-1 and TRBJ1-2): KAGVTQTPRYLIKTRGQQVTLSCSPISGHRSVSWYQQTPGQGLQFLFEYFSETQRNKGNFPGRFSGRQFSNSRSEMNVSTLELGDSALYLCASSDATGPYGYTFGSGTRLTVV.

This clone was counted only a few times. The chain employs TRBV5-6 and TRBJ1-4; 7 bases fit TRBD1. This CDR3 region has 14 residues. The J segment lost 5 bases and the V segment lost 6 bases, leaving 7 bases of the junction unmatched. CDR1 SGHDT and CDR2 YYEEEE come from the germline V gene. This CDR3 is CASTGDSLNEKLFF. CDR3 nucleotides: TGTGCCAGCACCGGGGACAGCCTCAATGAAAAACTGTTTTTT.

This clone occurred a few times. This chain uses TRBV30 with TRBJ2-7; no firm D call. Trimming stripped 4 bases from V and 0 bases from J, with 16 bases between. Germline V gives CDR1 GTSNPN, CDR2 SVGIG (reference sequence). CDR3 length equals 15 residues. This CDR3 is CAWKSGHDNSYEQYF. The CDR3 DNA sequence: TGTGCCTGGAAGTCCGGTCACGATAACTCCTACGAGCAGTACTTC.

A single count supports this clone. This chain's CDR3 is CASSLAGRLYEQYF. DNA of the CDR3: TGTGCCAGCAGCTTAGCCGGCAGACTCTACGAGCAGTACTTC. The V gene is TRBV7-2, the J gene TRBJ2-7; D is unclear. Germline V lookup: CDR1 SGHTA, CDR2 FQGNSA. This CDR3 region has 14 residues. V lost 0 bases, J lost 3 bases, and 9 bases lay in between.

The V gene is TRBV6-4, the J gene TRBJ1-2; perhaps TRBD1 as D (6 bases). Trimming cost V 3 bases and J 4 bases, with 9 bases left between them. Germline values: CDR1 MRHNA, CDR2 SNTAGT. The CDR3 contains 13 residues. The CDR3 loop is CASSETGLYGYTF. The CDR3 DNA follows: TGTGCCAGCAGTGAAACAGGGCTCTATGGCTACACCTTC.

The rearrangement joins TRBV13 to TRBJ2-1, with 13 bases identical to TRBD2. V lost 3 bases and J lost 6; bases outside the gene matches: 8. CDR1 PRHDT and CDR2 FYEKMQ come from the germline V gene (reference sequence). The CDR3 sequence is 17 residues long. The CDR3 sequence is CASSFGLAGESSNEQFF. The CDR3 DNA reads TGTGCCAGCAGCTTCGGACTAGCGGGGGAGAGTAGCAATGAGCAGTTCTTC.

This clone was picked up one time. V and J are TRBV5-1 and TRBJ2-7; D unresolved. There are 13 residues in the CDR3. Trimming removed 0 bases at V and 3 bases at J, with 7 bases between. Germline V lookup: CDR1 SGHRS, CDR2 YFSETQ. For the CDR3, the DNA is TGCGCCAGCAGCTTGGAGACAAACTACGAGCAGTACTTC. The encoded protein is CASSLETNYEQYF.

This clone has just a few counts. The chain uses TRBV28 and TRBJ2-2; D might be TRBD2 (6 bases). Germline V gene sequence: CDR1 MDHEN, CDR2 SYDVKM. Trimming pared 7 bases from V and 6 bases from J, leaving 15 bases between. There are 14 residues in the CDR3. The CDR3 DNA is TGTGCCAGCAACCGGGTGGGGGGTTCCGGGGAGCTGTTTTTT. Residues: CASNRVGGSGELFF.

This chain links TRBV28 with TRBJ1-5, with 7 bases that match TRBD1. Germline V lookup: CDR1 MDHEN, CDR2 SYDVKM. The CDR3 has 15 amino acids. Trimming cost V 10 bases and J 3 bases; bases outside gene matches: 12. CDR3 nucleotides: TGTGCCACCCGATTGACAGGGCGTCCCAATCAGCCCCAGCATTTT. This codes for CATRLTGRPNQPQHF.

This rearrangement joins TRBV19 to TRBJ1-5, with D possibly TRBD1 on 6 matching bases. The CDR3 totals 17 residues. V dropped 7 bases and J dropped 2 bases, with 21 bases sitting between them. CDR1 and CDR2 (germline): LNHDA, SQIVND (reference sequence). CDR3 loop: CASKLGTRGVGNQPQHF. CDR3 bases: TGTGCCAGTAAACTCGGTACCAGGGGAGTTGGCAATCAGCCCCAGCATTTT.

V and J are TRBV30 and TRBJ2-3; D is unclear. CDR1 and CDR2 from the germline V gene are GTSNPN and SVGIG (reference sequence). This CDR3 spans 14 amino acids. Between the trimmed V and J ends, which lost 3 bases and 0 bases, there was a span of 10 bases. The CDR3, as DNA: TGTGCCTGGAGATTTTTAACTAGCACAGATACGCAGTATTTT. Translating gives CAWRFLTSTDTQYF.

The chain carries TRBV7-2 and TRBJ1-5, with TRBD1 matching 7 bases. CDR3 size: 17 residues. The V gene end was trimmed by 5 bases and the J gene end by 0 bases; junction bases not matched to a gene: 10. Germline CDR1 and CDR2: SGHTA and FQGNSA. The CDR3 DNA sequence: TGTGCCAGCAGCCCACACACGACAGGGTATAGCAATCAGCCCCAGCATTTT. Amino acids: CASSPHTTGYSNQPQHF.

This clone has more than one count but fewer than ten. The gene calls are TRBV28 and TRBJ1-2; D is perhaps TRBD1 (5 bases). Germline lookup yields CDR1 MDHEN and CDR2 SYDVKM. This CDR3 has 15 residues. V was shortened by 6 bases and J by 4 bases, with 18 bases between the two germline ends. For the CDR3, the DNA is TGTGCCAGCAGCCGTCCCGGGACTGCTTTCTATGGCTACACCTTC. It specifies CASSRPGTAFYGYTF.

This chain uses TRBV18 with TRBJ1-5, with TRBD1 matching over 8 bases. The CDR3 totals 15 residues. Losses at the gene ends were 3 bases for V and 6 bases for J; bases not matched to a gene: 7. Germline CDR1 reads KGHSH; CDR2 reads LQKENI. CDR3 residues: CASSPQADRAQPQHF. The CDR3, as DNA: TGTGCCAGCTCACCGCAGGCGGACAGGGCTCAGCCCCAGCATTTT. Using reference TRBV18 and TRBJ1-5 for the parts outside the CDR3, the full variable domain is NAGVMQNPRHLVRRRGQEARLRCSPMKGHSHVYWYRQLPEEGLKFMVYLQKENIIDESGMPKERFSAEFPKEGPSILRIQQVVRGDSAAYFCASSPQADRAQPQHFGDGTRLSIL.

This clone showed up just a few times. The J gene is TRBJ2-5, the V gene TRBV5-6; 10 bases align to TRBD2. This CDR3 is 16 amino acids long. Germline values: CDR1 SGHDT, CDR2 YYEEEE. J lost 2 bases, V lost 0 bases, and 4 bases had no gene match. The CDR3 DNA reads as TGTGCCAGCAGCTTGGAGACTAGCGGGCGGCAAGAGACCCAGTACTTC. It yields the protein CASSLETSGRQETQYF. Filled out from reference TRBV5-6 and TRBJ2-5, the complete variable domain reads DAGVTQSPTHLIKTRGQQVTLRCSPKSGHDTVSWYQQALGQGPQFIFQYYEEEERQRGNFPDRFSGHQFPNYSSELNVNALLLGDSALYLCASSLETSGRQETQYFGPGTRLLVL.

The sample holds one count of this clone. In nucleotides, the CDR3 is TGTGCCAGCAGCCAAGAAGAGGAGGAGGTGCACTACGAGCAGTACTTC. It is translated as CASSQEEEEVHYEQYF. V is TRBV4-2 and J is TRBJ2-7; possibly TRBD2 for D (5 bases). The CDR3 totals 16 residues. Germline lookup yields CDR1 LGHNA and CDR2 YNFKEQ. Trimming left V 0 bases short and J 3 bases short, with 15 bases between.

This chain connects TRBV6-1 to TRBJ2-1; TRBD2 is a possible D gene (5 bases). V shed 4 bases and J shed 10 bases, with 8 bases lying between them. This CDR3 comprises 11 residues. CDR1 and CDR2 (germline): MNHNS, SASEGT. The chain's CDR3 is CASSGGGEQFF. The CDR3 nucleotides read TGTGCCAGCAGTGGAGGAGGAGAGCAGTTCTTC.

This chain links TRBV5-6 with TRBJ1-6; 9 bases align to TRBD1. The CDR3 loop spans 16 amino acids. Germline V gene sequence: CDR1 SGHDT, CDR2 YYEEEE. V trimming: 3 bases; J trimming: 10 bases; junction bases outside the gene matches: 11. Here the CDR3 DNA reads TGTGCCAGCAGCTCGCGCGGGGGACAGGGACGATCACCCCTCCACTTT. Translated: CASSSRGGQGRSPLHF.

This clone came up a few times. The chain recombines TRBV2 with TRBJ2-2, with D hard to call. The CDR3 totals 14 residues. CDR1 is SNHLY and CDR2 is FYNNEI in the germline V gene. V was shortened by 5 bases and J by 3 bases, with 10 bases between the two germline ends. The chain's CDR3 is CASSWAPDTGELFF. CDR3 nucleotides: TGTGCCAGCAGTTGGGCGCCGGACACCGGGGAGCTGTTTTTT.

This clone showed up just once. This rearrangement joins TRBV28 to TRBJ1-1; D is undetermined. The CDR3 covers 12 residues. Germline lookup yields CDR1 MDHEN and CDR2 SYDVKM. Trimming stripped 5 bases from V and 11 bases from J, with 15 bases between. CDR3 protein: CASSSRPLRAFF. The DNA of the CDR3 is TGTGCCAGCAGTAGTCGCCCCTTGAGGGCTTTCTTT.

The chain recombines TRBV10-1 with TRBJ1-1; a weak D match, TRBD1 (6 bases). The V and J ends lost 3 bases and 5 bases respectively, with 25 bases between them. Germline-derived CDR1 and CDR2 are WNHNN and SYGVQD (reference sequence). This CDR3 region has 18 residues. The CDR3 coding sequence is TGCGCCAGCAGTGAAGGGGGTTTTGAGAGGGGCTTCGGAACTGAAGCTTTCTTT. This sequence encodes CASSEGGFERGFGTEAFF.

The chain carries TRBV6-6 and TRBJ2-3; perhaps TRBD2 as D (6 bases). Germline-derived CDR1 and CDR2 are MNHNY and SVGAGI (reference sequence). V was cut by 6 bases and J by 4 bases, with 11 bases left in between. CDR3 length: 13 residues. The CDR3, as DNA: TGTGCCAGCAGGGATCCGGGGGCAGATACGCAGTATTTT. This gives the protein CASRDPGADTQYF.

This rearrangement joins TRBV4-3 to TRBJ1-4; no definite D call. The CDR3 is 15 amino acids. CDR1 and CDR2 (germline): LGHNA, YSLEER. V lost 0 bases and J 8 bases, leaving 13 bases between the germline ends. The CDR3 reads CASSQDGRAGEKLFF. CDR3 DNA sequence: TGCGCCAGCAGCCAAGATGGGAGGGCTGGAGAAAAACTGTTTTTT.

This clone occurred once. The chain carries TRBV30 and TRBJ2-5; 7 nucleotides align to TRBD1. The germline gives CDR1 GTSNPN, CDR2 SVGIG (reference sequence). The CDR3 runs 14 residues. J was trimmed by 2 bases and V by 4 bases; bases with no gene match: 7. CDR3 sequence: CAWITGTAQETQYF. The CDR3 nucleotides read TGTGCCTGGATTACCGGGACAGCACAAGAGACCCAGTACTTC.

V gene TRBV15 combines with J gene TRBJ1-4, with D tentatively TRBD1 (5 bases). From germline, CDR1 is LNHNV and CDR2 YYDKDF (reference sequence). With 1 base removed from V and 8 bases from J, the gap between germline ends came to 14 bases. The CDR3 is made up of 15 amino acids. The CDR3 DNA sequence: TGTGCCACCAGCAGAGTTCAGGGCGTGAAGGAAAAACTGTTTTTT. Its protein product is CATSRVQGVKEKLFF.

In DNA form, the CDR3 reads TGTGCCAGTAGTATCCGGCGGGGCGGCACAGATACGCAGTATTTT. The encoded protein is CASSIRRGGTDTQYF. V gene TRBV19 combines with J gene TRBJ2-3, with a possible D match to TRBD2 (6 bases). The CDR3 runs 15 residues. Germline V CDR1 and CDR2: LNHDA, SQIVND (reference sequence). The V end was cut by 3 bases, the J end by 1 base, with 11 bases between.